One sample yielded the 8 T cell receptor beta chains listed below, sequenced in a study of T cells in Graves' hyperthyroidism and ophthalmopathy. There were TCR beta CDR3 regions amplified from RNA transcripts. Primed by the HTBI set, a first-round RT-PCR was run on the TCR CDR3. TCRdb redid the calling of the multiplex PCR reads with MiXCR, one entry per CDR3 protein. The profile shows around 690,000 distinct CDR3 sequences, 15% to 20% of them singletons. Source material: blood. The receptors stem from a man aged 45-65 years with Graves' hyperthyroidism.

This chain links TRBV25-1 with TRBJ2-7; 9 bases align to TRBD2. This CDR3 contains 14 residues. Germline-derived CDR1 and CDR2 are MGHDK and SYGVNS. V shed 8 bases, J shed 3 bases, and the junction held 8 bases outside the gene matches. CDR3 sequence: CASAIAGAFYEQYF. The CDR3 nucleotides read TGTGCCAGCGCCATAGCGGGAGCTTTCTACGAGCAGTACTTC.

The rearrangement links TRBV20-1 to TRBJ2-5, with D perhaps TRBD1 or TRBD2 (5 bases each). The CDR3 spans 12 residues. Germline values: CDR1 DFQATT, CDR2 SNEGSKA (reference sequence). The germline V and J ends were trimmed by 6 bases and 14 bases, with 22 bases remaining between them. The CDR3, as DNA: TGCAGTGCCGCGTGGGGCGTTGGGGGTACATACTTC. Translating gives CSAAWGVGGTYF.

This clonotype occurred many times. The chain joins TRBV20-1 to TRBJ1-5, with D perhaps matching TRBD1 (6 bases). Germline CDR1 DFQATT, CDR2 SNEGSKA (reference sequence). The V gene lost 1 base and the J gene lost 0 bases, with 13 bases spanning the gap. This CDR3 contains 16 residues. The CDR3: CSARGRTAYSNQPQHF. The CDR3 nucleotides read TGCAGTGCTAGAGGCCGGACAGCTTATAGCAATCAGCCCCAGCATTTT.

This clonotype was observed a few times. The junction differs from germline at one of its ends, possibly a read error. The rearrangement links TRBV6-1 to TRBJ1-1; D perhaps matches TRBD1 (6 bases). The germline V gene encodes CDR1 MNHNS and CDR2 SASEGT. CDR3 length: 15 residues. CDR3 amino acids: CASSPKQGRNAEAFF. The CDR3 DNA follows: TGTGCCAGCAGCCCCAAACAGGGAAGGAACGCTGAAGCTTTCTTT.

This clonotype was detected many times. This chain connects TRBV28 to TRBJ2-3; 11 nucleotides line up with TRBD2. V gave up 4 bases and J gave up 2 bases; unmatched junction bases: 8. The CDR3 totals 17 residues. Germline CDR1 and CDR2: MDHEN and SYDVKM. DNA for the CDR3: TGTGCCAGCAGTTCGCCGGGACTAGCGGAAAACACAGATACGCAGTATTTT. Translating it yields CASSSPGLAENTDTQYF.

The CDR3 bases are TGTGCCAGCAGCCAAGGGGCAGAAGAGACCCAGTACTTC. Protein: CASSQGAEETQYF. This chain joins TRBV3-1 and TRBJ2-5; no firm D call. The V gene's germline CDR1 is LGHDT and CDR2 YNNKEL (reference sequence). Trimming removed 1 base from V and 3 bases from J, with 6 bases in between. This CDR3 spans 13 amino acids.

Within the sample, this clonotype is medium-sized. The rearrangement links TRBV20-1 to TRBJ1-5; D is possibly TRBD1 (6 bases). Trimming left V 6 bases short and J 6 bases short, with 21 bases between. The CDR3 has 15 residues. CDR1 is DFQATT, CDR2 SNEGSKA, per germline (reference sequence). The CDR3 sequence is CSANEQGSTSQPQHF. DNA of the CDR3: TGCAGTGCAAACGAACAGGGAAGTACCTCTCAGCCCCAGCATTTT.

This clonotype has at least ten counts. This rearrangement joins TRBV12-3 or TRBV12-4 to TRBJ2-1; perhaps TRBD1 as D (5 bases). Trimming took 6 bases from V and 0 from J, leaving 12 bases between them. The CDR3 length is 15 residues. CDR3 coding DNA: TGTGCCAGCAGACAGGTGCTGAGCTCCTACAATGAGCAGTTCTTC. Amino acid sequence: CASRQVLSSYNEQFF.